The next 27 T cell receptor beta chains were all read from a single sample in a study of T-cell memory formation after mild COVID-19. Each CDR3 protein gets one entry after TCRdb re-called the 5' RACE reads with MiXCR. Of 350,000 to 400,000 distinct CDR3 sequences in the sample, over 13% were seen once. The sequenced sample was PBMCs or a T cell subset sorted from them (not recorded which). The receptors were gathered from a man aged 18 to 35 who had mild COVID-19 (a few samples of this study predate the infection). Cell type and time point are not known.

V gene TRBV7-6 combines with J gene TRBJ2-5; D may correspond to TRBD1 or TRBD2 (5 bases each). The CDR3 is 13 residues long. V lost 3 bases to trimming and J lost 3 bases, with 8 bases between them. CDR1 SGHVS and CDR2 FNYEAQ come from the germline V gene. The CDR3 here is CASSFLGEETQYF. CDR3 nucleotide sequence: TGTGCCAGCAGCTTCCTGGGGGAAGAGACCCAGTACTTC.

This clonotype occurred many times. The chain is built from TRBV6-5 and TRBJ2-2; D might be TRBD2 (6 bases). Germline CDR1 and CDR2: MNHEY and SVGAGI. The V and J ends lost 5 bases and 1 base respectively, with 8 bases between them. The CDR3 spans 14 residues. The CDR3 nucleotides read TGTGCCAGCAGTACCGGGGGGAACACCGGGGAGCTGTTTTTT. It codes for CASSTGGNTGELFF.

This clonotype was picked up a small number of times. V and J are TRBV5-1 and TRBJ2-7, with D hard to call. CDR3 length: 14 residues. Germline V gene data show CDR1 as SGHRS and CDR2 as YFSETQ. Trimming took off 0 bases at V and 2 bases at J, with 9 bases between the two ends. This chain's CDR3 is CASSLEGGPYEQYF. As DNA, the CDR3 is TGCGCCAGCAGCTTGGAGGGTGGCCCCTACGAGCAGTACTTC. Supplemented by reference TRBV5-1 and TRBJ2-7, the full variable domain reads KAGVTQTPRYLIKTRGQQVTLSCSPISGHRSVSWYQQTPGQGLQFLFEYFSETQRNKGNFPGRFSGRQFSNSRSEMNVSTLELGDSALYLCASSLEGGPYEQYFGPGTRLTVT.

Ten or more counts support this clonotype. This chain connects TRBV12-3 or TRBV12-4 to TRBJ2-3; 12 positions match TRBD2. This CDR3 comprises 13 residues. V shed 3 bases, J shed 11 bases, and the junction held 3 bases outside the gene matches. CDR3 in amino acids: CASSLTSGGGQYF. CDR3 coding DNA: TGTGCCAGCAGTTTGACTAGCGGGGGTGGGCAGTATTTT.

The chain joins TRBV6-5 to TRBJ2-1; TRBD2 agrees at 12 bases. The trim removed 5 bases at V and 4 bases at J, leaving 6 bases unmatched. The CDR3 sequence is 16 residues long. Germline CDR1 MNHEY, CDR2 SVGAGI. Here the CDR3 reads CASSPAGTSGYNEQFF. DNA for the CDR3: TGTGCCAGCAGTCCGGCCGGGACTAGCGGGTACAATGAGCAGTTCTTC.

This clonotype was picked up a small number of times. The V call is TRBV15, the J call TRBJ1-5, with 10 nucleotides matching TRBD1. Germline V gives CDR1 LNHNV, CDR2 YYDKDF (reference sequence). CDR3 length: 13 residues. J was trimmed by 6 bases and V by 11 bases; bases with no gene match: 7. CDR3 sequence reads: CAAGQGGGQPQHF. In DNA form, the CDR3 reads TGTGCCGCAGGACAGGGGGGTGGTCAGCCCCAGCATTTT.

The CDR3 region has the DNA TGCGCCAGCACCCCCGACGGGAACACTGAAGCTTTCTTT. Protein sequence: CASTPDGNTEAFF. The rearrangement uses TRBV5-1 and TRBJ1-1, with D unresolved. V shed 6 bases and J shed 1 base, with 10 bases lying between them. CDR3 size: 13 residues. Germline V gene sequence: CDR1 SGHRS, CDR2 YFSETQ.

This clonotype was picked up a small number of times. The chain recombines TRBV3-1 with TRBJ2-2; 13 bases are shared with TRBD2. Trimming removed 3 bases from V and 4 bases from J; junction bases left unmatched: 11. Germline-derived CDR1 and CDR2 are LGHDT and YNNKEL (reference sequence). This CDR3 comprises 19 residues. The CDR3 nucleotides read TGTGCCAGCAGCCACCCACCTCCCAGGACTAGCGGGGGCACCGGGGAGCTGTTTTTT. Encoded protein: CASSHPPPRTSGGTGELFF.

The CDR3 is CASSLGGGLGPQHF. CDR3 in DNA: TGTGCCAGCAGCCTGGGCGGAGGGTTAGGGCCCCAGCATTTT. This chain links TRBV7-6 with TRBJ1-5; no clear D. CDR3 length: 14 amino acids. CDR1 and CDR2 from the germline V gene are SGHVS and FNYEAQ. Between the trimmed V and J ends, which lost 5 bases and 9 bases, there was a span of 17 bases.

This clonotype was found a few times. One end of the junction fails to match germline, which may point to a read error. This CDR3 is CACLSGQGGELFF. The CDR3 nucleotides read TGCGCTTGCCTGTCGGGTCAAGGCGGGGAGCTGTTTTTT. The genes are TRBV28 and TRBJ2-2, with D uncertain. The CDR3 is made up of 13 amino acids. From germline, CDR1 is MDHEN and CDR2 SYDVKM.

This clonotype showed up just a few times. The chain combines TRBV5-1 with TRBJ1-1, with D possibly being TRBD1 (5 bases). Germline-derived CDR1 and CDR2 are SGHRS and YFSETQ. The germline V and J ends were trimmed by 0 bases and 1 base, with 10 bases remaining between them. This CDR3 is 15 amino acids long. The CDR3 is CASSLGIGANTEAFF. DNA for the CDR3: TGCGCCAGCAGCTTGGGGATCGGGGCGAACACTGAAGCTTTCTTT.

Written as DNA, the CDR3 is TGTGCCAGCAGACCGGACCCTGGGGACTACGAGCAGTACTTC. Translated, it gives CASRPDPGDYEQYF. The gene calls are TRBV6-2 or TRBV6-3 and TRBJ2-7; no firm D call. Germline-derived CDR1 and CDR2 are MNHEY and SVGEGT. V lost 6 bases to trimming and J lost 3 bases, with 15 bases between them. The CDR3 is 14 residues long.

This clonotype was detected ten times or more. This chain joins TRBV5-8 and TRBJ2-3, with TRBD2 identical over 10 bases. Trimming cost V 5 bases and J 6 bases; bases outside gene matches: 9. This CDR3 region has 15 residues. In germline, CDR1 is SGHTS, CDR2 YDEGEE. The CDR3 loop reads CASRTKRGGWDTQYF. In DNA, the CDR3 is TGTGCCAGCAGAACGAAGCGGGGGGGTTGGGATACGCAGTATTTT.

This clonotype was recorded a few times. This rearrangement joins TRBV4-1 to TRBJ1-1; D is unresolved. The germline gives CDR1 MGHRA, CDR2 YSYEKL. Trimming took 3 bases from V and 5 from J, leaving 13 bases between them. This CDR3 contains 14 residues. CDR3 sequence (DNA): TGCGCCAGCAGCCAGGCTTGGAGCAATACTGAAGCTTTCTTT. Translated: CASSQAWSNTEAFF.

The J gene is TRBJ1-2, the V gene TRBV6-5; 7 bases are a match to TRBD1. There are 13 residues in the CDR3. The J segment lost 4 bases and the V segment lost 6 bases, leaving 5 bases of the junction unmatched. The germline V gene has CDR1 MNHEY and CDR2 SVGAGI. This chain's CDR3 is CASRIQGSYGYTF. For the CDR3, the DNA is TGTGCCAGCAGGATACAGGGGAGCTATGGCTACACCTTC.

The chain carries TRBV29-1 and TRBJ1-2; D remains unclear. CDR1 and CDR2 (germline): SQVTM, ANQGSEA. With 3 bases removed from V and 8 bases from J, the gap between germline ends came to 13 bases. This CDR3 has 12 residues. The CDR3 loop reads CSVDAEGWGYTF. CDR3 in DNA: TGCAGCGTTGATGCGGAGGGTTGGGGCTACACCTTC.

This clonotype showed up just a few times. This sequence joins TRBV7-9 and TRBJ2-7, with TRBD2 identical over 12 bases. J was trimmed by 4 bases and V by 4 bases; bases with no gene match: 11. The CDR3 runs 17 residues. The germline V gene has CDR1 SEHNR and CDR2 FQNEAQ (reference sequence). The CDR3 DNA reads TGTGCCAGCAGCTCCGGACTAGCGGGGCCCGGGGGTTACGAGCAGTACTTC. It specifies CASSSGLAGPGGYEQYF.

In DNA form, the CDR3 reads TGCAGCGTTCAATGGACAGGGGTGGGAGAGACCCAGTACTTC. It specifies CSVQWTGVGETQYF. This chain uses TRBV29-1 with TRBJ2-5; TRBD1 agrees at 9 bases. This CDR3 spans 14 amino acids. V lost 5 bases, J lost 4 bases, and 8 bases stayed unmatched. Germline values: CDR1 SQVTM, CDR2 ANQGSEA.

CDR3 in amino acids: CASSAEGGGYQPQHF. In DNA, the CDR3 is TGTGCCAGCAGTGCGGAGGGGGGAGGATATCAGCCCCAGCATTTT. The V call is TRBV6-2 or TRBV6-3, the J call TRBJ1-5, with TRBD1 as a possible D gene (6 bases). Germline V gene sequence: CDR1 MNHEY, CDR2 SVGEGT. Trimming left V 5 bases short and J 5 bases short, with 16 bases between. CDR3 length equals 15 residues.

This clonotype was counted a few times. The chain carries TRBV5-4 and TRBJ2-2, with TRBD2 identical over 10 bases. Germline V gives CDR1 SGHNT, CDR2 YYREEE (reference sequence). This CDR3 contains 19 residues. With V trimmed by 4 bases and J by 0 bases, 12 bases remained unmatched. DNA of the CDR3: TGTGCCAGCAGCCCTAGGTCGGCTAGCGGGGGCCCGAACACCGGGGAGCTGTTTTTT. It codes for CASSPRSASGGPNTGELFF.

CDR3 loop: CASSQLAGGDTQYF. The CDR3 DNA reads as TGTGCCAGCAGCCAGCTAGCGGGGGGAGATACGCAGTATTTT. The chain is built from TRBV3-1 and TRBJ2-3; 11 positions agree with TRBD2. The CDR3 contains 14 residues. Trimming took 3 bases from V and 5 from J; bases not matched to a gene: 1. Germline loops: CDR1 LGHDT, CDR2 YNNKEL (reference sequence).

There are a few counts of this clonotype. V gene TRBV2 combines with J gene TRBJ2-2, with a weak D call TRBD1 (5 bases). Germline loops: CDR1 SNHLY, CDR2 FYNNEI. Trimming took off 7 bases at V and 6 bases at J, with 12 bases between the two ends. The length of the CDR3 is 13 residues. Here the CDR3 reads CASTGQGPGELFF. CDR3 DNA: TGTGCCAGCACAGGTCAGGGTCCCGGGGAGCTGTTTTTT.

The rearrangement uses TRBV18 and TRBJ2-7; D may be TRBD2 (6 bases). The CDR3 totals 15 residues. The germline V gene has CDR1 KGHSH and CDR2 LQKENI. Trimming shortened V by 0 bases and J by 0 bases, and 9 bases separated the two germline ends. CDR3 residues: CASSPPGTSSYEQYF. The CDR3, as DNA: TGTGCCAGCTCACCACCGGGGACTTCCTCCTACGAGCAGTACTTC.

This clonotype was picked up many times. The chain has TRBV28 and TRBJ1-6, with unresolved D. Trimming stripped 11 bases from V and 6 bases from J, with 17 bases between. Germline V lookup: CDR1 MDHEN, CDR2 SYDVKM. CDR3 size: 14 residues. The CDR3 here is CAGCDTGSNSPLHF. The DNA for the CDR3 is TGTGCCGGCTGCGATACGGGGAGTAATTCACCCCTCCACTTT.

This clonotype was counted only a few times. The chain combines TRBV6-1 with TRBJ2-2; no clear D. V dropped 2 bases and J dropped 7 bases, with 8 bases sitting between them. The CDR3 is 13 amino acids. CDR1 and CDR2 (germline): MNHNS, SASEGT. CDR3: CASSELVYGELFF. In nucleotides, the CDR3 is TGTGCCAGCAGTGAATTGGTATACGGGGAGCTGTTTTTT.

The rearrangement uses TRBV4-2 and TRBJ2-3, with TRBD1 matching over 7 bases. CDR3 size: 14 residues. The germline V gene has CDR1 LGHNA and CDR2 YNFKEQ. Trimming took 2 bases from V and 3 from J; bases not matched to a gene: 2. CDR3 loop: CASSQTGVTDTQYF. As DNA, the CDR3 is TGTGCCAGCAGCCAAACAGGGGTAACAGATACGCAGTATTTT.

The chain is built from TRBV10-3 and TRBJ1-3; TRBD1 matches 8 bases. This CDR3 contains 19 residues. With 6 bases clipped from V and 2 bases from J, the junction kept 18 bases outside the gene matches. The germline CDR1 and CDR2 sequences are ENHRY and SYGVKD. The CDR3 region has the DNA TGTGCCATCAGCCCCAACCCGGGACAGGAGACTACGACTGGAAACACCATATATTTT. This encodes CAISPNPGQETTTGNTIYF.